Shown below are 13 T cell receptor beta chains from a single sample sequenced in a study of T-cell reconstitution after alpha-beta-depleted transplantation in children. Unique molecular identifiers were incorporated during preparation of the TCRbeta library. Each CDR3 protein gets one entry after TCRdb re-called the PCR reads with MiXCR. This table holds about 300,000 distinct CDR3 sequences, 10% found once. The specimen comprised PBMCs, sampled before TCRalphabeta/CD19-depleted stem cell transplant. The receptors were sampled from a boy younger than two with acute myeloid leukemia, due to receive a stem cell transplant.

Worth noting for this clonotype: A read error is possible here, since a much larger clone lies one base away. V is TRBV28 and J is TRBJ2-7; unclear D gene. CDR1 is MDHEN and CDR2 is SYDVKM in the germline V gene. The CDR3 has 13 residues. Trimming took off 9 bases at V and 2 bases at J, with 14 bases between the two ends. CDR3 loop: CASNRPDTYEQYF. Here the CDR3 DNA reads TGTGCCAGTAATAGGCCGGATACCTACGAGCAGTACTTC.

This clonotype was found many times. The chain uses TRBV20-1 and TRBJ2-7; TRBD2 agrees at 10 bases. Germline CDR1 reads DFQATT; CDR2 reads SNEGSKA (reference sequence). The CDR3 is 16 residues long. Losses at the gene ends were 3 bases for V and 3 bases for J; bases not matched to a gene: 11. The CDR3: CSAREASSGRIYEQYF. CDR3 in DNA: TGCAGTGCTAGGGAAGCCTCTAGCGGGAGAATCTACGAGCAGTACTTC.

This clonotype has at least ten counts. The chain has TRBV28 and TRBJ2-7, with TRBD1 matching 8 bases. V trimming: 4 bases; J trimming: 2 bases; junction bases outside the gene matches: 10. This CDR3 is built from 16 residues. Germline assignment: CDR1 MDHEN and CDR2 SYDVKM. The CDR3 DNA is TGTGCCAGCAGTTCTCTGCCCTGGGACAGGCCCTACGAGCAGTACTTC. Translating gives CASSSLPWDRPYEQYF. Looking up the rest from reference TRBV28 and TRBJ2-7 gives the full variable domain: DVKVTQSSRYLVKRTGEKVFLECVQDMDHENMFWYRQDPGLGLRLIYFSYDVKMKEKGDIPEGYSVSREKKERFSLILESASTNQTSMYLCASSSLPWDRPYEQYFGPGTRLTVT.

This clonotype occurred many times. This chain links TRBV27 with TRBJ2-1; TRBD2 matches at 9 bases. Germline-derived CDR1 and CDR2 are MNHEY and SMNVEV (reference sequence). This CDR3 comprises 16 residues. J gave up 0 bases and V 3 bases, and 3 bases lay outside the gene matches. The CDR3 bases are TGTGCCAGCAGTTTTACACTAGCGGGCTCCTACAATGAGCAGTTCTTC. Translation gives CASSFTLAGSYNEQFF.

This clonotype was seen at least ten times. The chain employs TRBV5-5 and TRBJ2-7, with D perhaps being TRBD1 or TRBD2 (5 bases each). Trimming removed 2 bases from V and 4 bases from J, with 10 bases in between. This CDR3 comprises 13 residues. Germline V CDR1 and CDR2: SGHKS, YYEKEE (reference sequence). The CDR3 sequence: CASSFVREYEQYF. CDR3 DNA: TGTGCCAGCAGCTTTGTCAGGGAGTACGAGCAGTACTTC.

This clonotype appeared many times. The chain uses TRBV10-3 and TRBJ2-3, with unresolved D. V was trimmed by 3 bases and J by 2 bases, leaving 9 bases between them. This CDR3 contains 14 residues. The V gene's germline CDR1 is ENHRY and CDR2 SYGVKD. The CDR3 DNA is TGTGCCATCAGTGACTTACAGATCACAGATACGCAGTATTTT. Protein: CAISDLQITDTQYF.

Ten or more counts support this clonotype. The rearrangement joins TRBV10-3 to TRBJ2-5, with TRBD2 matching over 7 bases. The length of the CDR3 is 15 residues. The trim removed 0 bases at V and 2 bases at J, leaving 3 bases unmatched. CDR1 is ENHRY, CDR2 SYGVKD, per germline. In DNA, the CDR3 is TGTGCCATCAGTGAGTCCTCTAGCGGACAAGAGACCCAGTACTTC. Its protein is CAISESSSGQETQYF.

This clonotype was counted many times. The chain couples TRBV28 to TRBJ2-6; D gene unclear. This CDR3 spans 16 amino acids. In germline, CDR1 is MDHEN, CDR2 SYDVKM. V lost 3 bases and J 0 bases, leaving 9 bases between the germline ends. The CDR3 region has the DNA TGTGCCAGCAGTTTTGCGCGCCACTCTGGGGCCAACGTCCTGACTTTC. Amino acid sequence: CASSFARHSGANVLTF.

This clonotype was counted at least ten times. The rearrangement joins TRBV28 to TRBJ2-3, with 11 bases aligning to TRBD2. This CDR3 spans 19 amino acids. Germline loops: CDR1 MDHEN, CDR2 SYDVKM. The ends lost 6 bases at V and 0 bases at J; junction bases unmatched: 14. CDR3 in amino acids: CASRPVLAGALISTDTQYF. CDR3 sequence (DNA): TGTGCCAGCAGGCCGGTACTAGCGGGGGCCTTAATTAGCACAGATACGCAGTATTTT.

In its sample, this clonotype was seen many times. The chain has TRBV6-5 and TRBJ2-7; weak D call: TRBD2 (6 bases). Looked up from germline, CDR1 is MNHEY and CDR2 is SVGAGI. The CDR3 covers 12 residues. V was shortened by 8 bases and J by 5 bases, with 13 bases between the two germline ends. The CDR3 DNA reads TGTGCCAGCTGGGACTCCTATGACGAGCAGTACTTC. Protein product: CASWDSYDEQYF.

This clonotype was observed many times. This chain uses TRBV24-1 with TRBJ2-1; D may match TRBD1 or TRBD2 (5 bases each). The V end was cut by 3 bases, the J end by 8 bases, with 16 bases between. The CDR3 totals 15 residues. Germline values: CDR1 KGHDR, CDR2 SFDVKD. In DNA form, the CDR3 reads TGTGCCACCAGTGATAGGCAGGGCCCGAGGGATGAGCAGTTCTTC. Translated: CATSDRQGPRDEQFF.

This clonotype occurred many times. This chain connects TRBV5-1 to TRBJ2-1, with TRBD2 matching 11 bases. Germline V gene lookup returns CDR1 SGHRS and CDR2 YFSETQ. V was clipped by 0 bases and J by 7 bases; unmatched bases: 12. This CDR3 is 18 amino acids long. The chain's CDR3 is CASSLEVSGGGRWNEQFF. CDR3 nucleotide sequence: TGCGCCAGCAGCTTGGAGGTTAGCGGGGGGGGCCGTTGGAATGAGCAGTTCTTC. The full variable domain, with the rest looked up from reference TRBV5-1 and TRBJ2-1, is KAGVTQTPRYLIKTRGQQVTLSCSPISGHRSVSWYQQTPGQGLQFLFEYFSETQRNKGNFPGRFSGRQFSNSRSEMNVSTLELGDSALYLCASSLEVSGGGRWNEQFFGPGTRLTVL.

This clonotype was seen at least ten times. The CDR3 reads CASSHSPGQGTYEQYF. CDR3 DNA: TGCGCCAGCAGCCACTCGCCGGGACAGGGGACCTACGAGCAGTACTTC. The rearrangement links TRBV4-3 to TRBJ2-7, with 10 positions matching TRBD1. With V trimmed by 3 bases and J by 2 bases, 7 bases remained unmatched. In germline, CDR1 is LGHNA, CDR2 YSLEER. This CDR3 is 16 amino acids long.